Following are 29 T cell receptor beta chains from one sample sequenced in a study of cytomegalovirus exposure and HLA in healthy donors. PCR involved 60 Vbeta and 13 Jbeta primers. TCRdb keeps only in-frame clones here, not all; method: immunoSEQ multiplex PCR. The data contain more than 95,000 clones, approximately 72% of them singletons. Sequenced: PBMCs. The source is a female donor in good health and CMV-seropositive.

The sample holds a few counts of this clone. The chain uses TRBV28 and TRBJ1-1; TRBD1 is a possible D gene (6 bases). CDR3 length: 13 residues. V gave up 1 base and J gave up 7 bases, with 10 bases separating them. CDR1 MDHEN and CDR2 SYDVKM come from the germline V gene. This CDR3 is CASSLLQGVEAFF. For the CDR3, the DNA is TGTGCCAGCAGTTTATTACAGGGTGTTGAAGCTTTCTTT.

This clone has more than one count but fewer than ten. This sequence joins TRBV7-2 and TRBJ2-7; D gene uncertain. CDR1 is SGHTA and CDR2 is FQGNSA in the germline V gene. V gave up 2 bases and J gave up 3 bases, with 11 bases separating them. The CDR3 has 14 amino acids. Written as DNA, the CDR3 is TGTGCCAGCAGCTTAAATGCAGGAATCTACGAGCAGTACTTC. Protein sequence: CASSLNAGIYEQYF. Complete variable domain (other parts from reference TRBV7-2 and TRBJ2-7): GAGVSQSPSNKVTEKGKDVELRCDPISGHTALYWYRQSLGQGLEFLIYFQGNSAPDKSGLPSDRFSAERTGGSVSTLTIQRTQQEDSAVYLCASSLNAGIYEQYFGPGTRLTVT.

The V call is TRBV6-6, the J call TRBJ2-3; a possible D gene is TRBD1 (6 bases). The germline gives CDR1 MNHNY, CDR2 SVGAGI (reference sequence). The V end was cut by 5 bases, the J end by 5 bases, with 17 bases between. The CDR3 consists of 15 residues. In DNA, the CDR3 is TGTGCCAGCAGTCCCGGACAGAACGATTTAGATACGCAGTATTTT. It yields the protein CASSPGQNDLDTQYF.

This clone was counted only a few times. V and J are TRBV28 and TRBJ1-2; 10 nucleotides align to TRBD1. Germline V gives CDR1 MDHEN, CDR2 SYDVKM. With V trimmed by 7 bases and J by 7 bases, 9 bases remained unmatched. This CDR3 comprises 14 residues. CDR3 in amino acids: CASKGTGEVFGYTF. The CDR3 nucleotides are TGTGCCAGCAAGGGGACAGGGGAGGTTTTTGGCTACACCTTC.

The chain recombines TRBV10-2 with TRBJ2-3; possible D gene TRBD2, 6 bases. Trimming pared 5 bases from V and 0 bases from J, leaving 15 bases between. Per the germline V gene, CDR1 is WSHSY and CDR2 is SAAADI. The CDR3 has 16 amino acids. The CDR3 reads CASSLLGLLSTDTQYF. The CDR3 bases are TGCGCCAGCAGTTTGCTGGGACTGCTTAGCACAGATACGCAGTATTTT.

The CDR3 spells CASSLNRGPADSPLHF. CDR3 bases: TGTGCCAGCAGTTTGAACAGGGGGCCGGCAGATTCACCCCTCCACTTT. V usage is TRBV6-5 and J usage is TRBJ1-6, with 9 bases lining up with TRBD1. The CDR3 has 16 residues. CDR1 and CDR2 (germline): MNHEY, SVGAGI. J lost 8 bases, V lost 4 bases, and 9 bases had no gene match.

The chain recombines TRBV29-1 with TRBJ1-1; TRBD1 is a possible D gene (6 bases). The germline gives CDR1 SQVTM, CDR2 ANQGSEA. There are 13 residues in the CDR3. V dropped 5 bases and J dropped 7 bases, with 17 bases sitting between them. The CDR3 is CSVRRGGGGEAFF. In DNA, the CDR3 is TGCAGCGTTAGGAGGGGAGGGGGGGGTGAAGCTTTCTTT.

The chain uses TRBV28 and TRBJ2-7; 7 bases are a match to TRBD1. Germline values: CDR1 MDHEN, CDR2 SYDVKM. Losses at the gene ends were 7 bases for V and 4 bases for J; bases not matched to a gene: 13. There are 15 residues in the CDR3. CDR3 nucleotide sequence: TGTGCCAGCACCACTCCCGGGACAGCGACGTACGAGCAGTACTTC. It is translated as CASTTPGTATYEQYF.

This chain connects TRBV4-3 to TRBJ2-7, with D perhaps TRBD2 (5 bases). Germline CDR1 is LGHNA and CDR2 is YSLEER. Trimming stripped 3 bases from V and 3 bases from J, with 12 bases between. The CDR3 is 14 amino acids. As DNA, the CDR3 is TGCGCCAGCAGCCAGGACTTGAATAGCTACGAGCAGTACTTC. It encodes CASSQDLNSYEQYF.

This chain joins TRBV5-4 and TRBJ1-2; D remains unclear. V was clipped by 0 bases and J by 2 bases, with 8 bases between them. Looked up from germline, CDR1 is SGHNT and CDR2 is YYREEE (reference sequence). The CDR3 sequence is 14 residues long. For the CDR3, the DNA is TGTGCCAGCAGCTTGGGAACAGTGAACTATGGCTACACCTTC. It codes for CASSLGTVNYGYTF.

The V call is TRBV11-2, the J call TRBJ2-7; perhaps TRBD2 as D (7 bases). Deletions cut 3 bases from V and 6 bases from J, with 12 bases between. This CDR3 comprises 13 residues. Germline loops: CDR1 SGHAT, CDR2 FQNNGV. CDR3: CASSFGGGGEQYF. CDR3 in DNA: TGTGCCAGCAGCTTCGGAGGGGGGGGCGAGCAGTACTTC.

The chain employs TRBV10-3 and TRBJ1-4; maybe TRBD1 (6 bases). Germline V gene lookup returns CDR1 ENHRY and CDR2 SYGVKD. V lost 8 bases and J 5 bases, leaving 18 bases between the germline ends. This CDR3 region has 15 residues. The CDR3 here is CAIGSGGRGNEKLFF. CDR3 bases: TGTGCCATCGGGTCGGGAGGGAGGGGGAATGAAAAACTGTTTTTT.

This clone showed up just once. The chain recombines TRBV4-2 with TRBJ2-7; D possibly corresponds to TRBD1 (7 bases). Germline CDR1 and CDR2: LGHNA and YNFKEQ. The germline V and J ends were trimmed by 1 base and 2 bases, with 18 bases remaining between them. This CDR3 comprises 17 residues. DNA of the CDR3: TGTGCCAGCAGCCAAGCGGGGGTTTCCGGGACAGCCTACGAGCAGTACTTC. Encoded protein: CASSQAGVSGTAYEQYF.

The chain carries TRBV7-3 and TRBJ1-1; D unclear. This CDR3 spans 13 amino acids. Germline lookup yields CDR1 SGHTA and CDR2 FQGTGA. V lost 5 bases, J lost 1 base, and 8 bases lay in between. The CDR3 loop is CASSHRGNTEAFF. Here the CDR3 DNA reads TGTGCCAGCAGCCACCGGGGGAACACTGAAGCTTTCTTT.

Note on this clone: Other DNA variants within this sample encode the same CDR3. The rearrangement uses TRBV5-1 and TRBJ2-1; possibly TRBD2 for D (5 bases). V lost 2 bases and J lost 0, with 9 bases in between. This CDR3 has 15 residues. CDR1 is SGHRS, CDR2 YFSETQ, per germline. This CDR3 is CASSLSGSSYNEQFF. The DNA for the CDR3 is TGCGCCAGCAGCTTATCGGGGTCCTCCTACAATGAGCAGTTCTTC.

The chain has TRBV11-3 and TRBJ1-5, with TRBD1 as a possible D gene (5 bases). CDR1 and CDR2 from the germline V gene are SGHNT and YENEEA. The V end was cut by 5 bases, the J end by 0 bases, with 11 bases between. This CDR3 contains 15 residues. The CDR3 protein is CASSRRQSSNQPQHF. The CDR3, as DNA: TGTGCCAGCAGCAGGCGACAGTCTAGCAATCAGCCCCAGCATTTT.

This clone was counted a single time. The rearrangement joins TRBV7-8 to TRBJ1-5; D is possibly TRBD1 (6 bases). Trimming took off 2 bases at V and 0 bases at J, with 8 bases between the two ends. Germline values: CDR1 SGHVS, CDR2 FQNEAQ. This CDR3 has 15 residues. CDR3 sequence: CASSLTGPSNQPQHF. CDR3 bases: TGTGCCAGCAGCTTAACAGGGCCTAGCAATCAGCCCCAGCATTTT.

The rearrangement joins TRBV6-5 to TRBJ1-1, with TRBD1 as a possible D gene (5 bases). The CDR3 is 13 amino acids. Germline loops: CDR1 MNHEY, CDR2 SVGAGI. V was cut by 7 bases and J by 4 bases, with 13 bases left in between. The CDR3: CASNPGGSTEAFF. The CDR3 nucleotides are TGTGCCAGCAATCCTGGGGGGTCCACTGAAGCTTTCTTT.

This chain joins TRBV30 and TRBJ1-1; D not resolved. The CDR3 contains 16 residues. The germline CDR1 and CDR2 sequences are GTSNPN and SVGIG (reference sequence). V was shortened by 2 bases and J by 3 bases, with 19 bases between the two germline ends. This CDR3 is CAWSPLMSLDYTEAFF. Here the CDR3 DNA reads TGTGCCTGGAGTCCGCTTATGTCACTCGACTACACTGAAGCTTTCTTT.

The gene calls are TRBV5-1 and TRBJ1-4; 9 bases match TRBD1. CDR1 and CDR2 from the germline V gene are SGHRS and YFSETQ. The CDR3 sequence is 15 residues long. V lost 4 bases, J lost 6 bases, and 7 bases stayed unmatched. The chain's CDR3 is CASSDITGGDEKLFF. In DNA form, the CDR3 reads TGCGCCAGCAGCGATATAACAGGGGGCGATGAAAAACTGTTTTTT.

The rearrangement links TRBV6-4 to TRBJ2-5; 10 positions agree with TRBD2. The junction had 5 bases not matched to a gene; V was cut back by 3 bases and J by 1 base. The CDR3 covers 16 residues. Germline loops: CDR1 MRHNA, CDR2 SNTAGT. The CDR3 nucleotides are TGTGCCAGCAGTGATGACTCTAGCGGGGGCCAAGAGACCCAGTACTTC. Its protein product is CASSDDSSGGQETQYF.

This clone was seen more than once but under ten times. The CDR3 DNA reads as TGTGCCAGCAGCTTGGCCGGGAGGGGTAACAATGAGCAGTTCTTC. Translating gives CASSLAGRGNNEQFF. J is TRBJ2-1 and V is TRBV5-4, with 8 bases lining up with TRBD2. The CDR3 consists of 15 residues. Germline values: CDR1 SGHNT, CDR2 YYREEE (reference sequence). Trimming removed 0 bases from V and 5 bases from J; junction bases left unmatched: 4. Complete variable domain (other parts from reference TRBV5-4 and TRBJ2-1): ETGVTQSPTHLIKTRGQQVTLRCSSQSGHNTVSWYQQALGQGPQFIFQYYREEENGRGNFPPRFSGLQFPNYSSELNVNALELDDSALYLCASSLAGRGNNEQFFGPGTRLTVL.

This chain joins TRBV4-1 and TRBJ1-5; 10 bases are shared with TRBD1. CDR1 and CDR2 (germline): MGHRA, YSYEKL. V was pared by 3 bases and J by 2 bases, with 7 bases of the junction left unmatched. The CDR3 has 17 amino acids. CDR3 amino acids: CASSQSGTGVGNQPQHF. Written as DNA, the CDR3 is TGCGCCAGCAGCCAGTCCGGGACAGGGGTAGGCAATCAGCCCCAGCATTTT.

This chain connects TRBV28 to TRBJ1-2; a possible D gene is TRBD1 (5 bases). CDR3 length equals 13 residues. Germline V gene sequence: CDR1 MDHEN, CDR2 SYDVKM. Trimming left V 8 bases short and J 5 bases short, with 15 bases between. The CDR3: CASEGDRGYGYTF. CDR3 bases: TGTGCCAGCGAAGGGGATCGCGGATATGGCTACACCTTC.

V and J are TRBV18 and TRBJ2-7, with 8 bases aligning to TRBD2. The CDR3 loop spans 16 amino acids. With 2 bases clipped from V and 2 bases from J, the junction kept 8 bases outside the gene matches. Germline V gives CDR1 KGHSH, CDR2 LQKENI. The CDR3 protein is CASSPLAGGSTYEQYF. The CDR3 DNA follows: TGTGCCAGCTCACCATTGGCGGGAGGATCCACCTACGAGCAGTACTTC.

The chain links TRBV5-6 to TRBJ1-2; D unresolved. Trimming removed 7 bases from V and 5 bases from J, with 18 bases in between. This CDR3 is built from 14 residues. The germline V gene encodes CDR1 SGHDT and CDR2 YYEEEE. The CDR3 coding sequence is TGTGCCAGCTCCCGTGGGCGCCCACCATATGGCTACACCTTC. It specifies CASSRGRPPYGYTF.

The chain combines TRBV30 with TRBJ2-1, with 11 bases matching TRBD2. V shed 3 bases and J 7 bases; nucleotides not matched to a gene: 5. CDR1 GTSNPN and CDR2 SVGIG come from the germline V gene (reference sequence). The CDR3 contains 14 residues. The CDR3 protein is CAWRMGLADNEQFF. The CDR3 nucleotides read TGTGCCTGGAGGATGGGACTAGCGGATAATGAGCAGTTCTTC.

The chain is built from TRBV30 and TRBJ2-5, with TRBD2 as a possible D gene (5 bases). Germline V lookup: CDR1 GTSNPN, CDR2 SVGIG (reference sequence). There are 11 residues in the CDR3. Trimming left V 5 bases short and J 11 bases short, with 15 bases between. The CDR3 sequence is CAWGPEWEQYF. The DNA for the CDR3 is TGTGCCTGGGGTCCCGAGTGGGAGCAGTACTTC.

The rearrangement uses TRBV30 and TRBJ1-6; 7 bases are a match to TRBD1. This CDR3 comprises 13 residues. Germline values: CDR1 GTSNPN, CDR2 SVGIG (reference sequence). V lost 6 bases and J lost 13; bases outside the gene matches: 12. Here the CDR3 reads CACRDRVLNPLHF. The CDR3 region has the DNA TGTGCCTGCCGGGACAGAGTCCTAAATCCCCTCCACTTT.